Following are 31 T cell receptor beta chains from one sample sequenced in a study of cytomegalovirus exposure and HLA in healthy donors. The study ran its PCR with 60 Vbeta and 13 Jbeta primers. TCRdb's copy holds only in-frame clones and misses some; the assay was immunoSEQ multiplex PCR. The sample lists 150,000 to 200,000 clones, 60% to 85% occurring once. The material sequenced was PBMCs. Source of these receptors: a man aged 30 to 39 in good health and CMV-seropositive.

The chain joins TRBV4-1 to TRBJ1-4; D is perhaps TRBD1 (6 bases). The germline gives CDR1 MGHRA, CDR2 YSYEKL. This CDR3 has 16 amino acids. V shed 0 bases and J shed 8 bases, with 16 bases lying between them. DNA of the CDR3: TGCGCCAGCAGCCAAGATCGGGCAGGGGTCGACGAAAAACTGTTTTTT. This encodes CASSQDRAGVDEKLFF.

This chain uses TRBV5-1 with TRBJ2-1, with TRBD1 identical over 9 bases. Germline CDR1 reads SGHRS; CDR2 reads YFSETQ. CDR3 length: 16 amino acids. The trim removed 0 bases at V and 6 bases at J, leaving 7 bases unmatched. The CDR3 loop reads CASSLGTGTGFNEQFF. CDR3 DNA: TGCGCCAGCAGCTTGGGGACCGGGACAGGGTTCAATGAGCAGTTCTTC.

The CDR3 DNA is TGTGCCAGCAGCTTCTCTGGCGGCCCCTACGAGCAGTACTTC. Translation gives CASSFSGGPYEQYF. This rearrangement joins TRBV7-8 to TRBJ2-7; no clear D gene. In germline, CDR1 is SGHVS, CDR2 FQNEAQ. Trimming removed 3 bases at V and 2 bases at J, with 11 bases between. The CDR3 runs 14 residues.

V and J are TRBV30 and TRBJ1-3; D remains ambiguous. V was clipped by 4 bases and J by 2 bases, with 9 bases between them. Per the germline V gene, CDR1 is GTSNPN and CDR2 is SVGIG (reference sequence). The CDR3 loop spans 13 amino acids. In DNA form, the CDR3 reads TGTGCCTGGAACCGGGGAGCTGGAAACACCATATATTTT. This codes for CAWNRGAGNTIYF.

The V call is TRBV9, the J call TRBJ1-1; 7 bases fit TRBD1. This CDR3 is 14 amino acids long. The germline CDR1 and CDR2 sequences are SGDLS and YYNGEE. With 4 bases clipped from V and 6 bases from J, the junction kept 9 bases outside the gene matches. Here the CDR3 DNA reads TGTGCCAGCAGCCCCAGACAGGGAGGAGCTGAAGCTTTCTTT. Translated, it gives CASSPRQGGAEAFF.

The gene calls are TRBV4-1 and TRBJ2-3; no clear D. Trimming removed 1 base from V and 1 base from J, with 12 bases in between. CDR3 size: 16 residues. CDR1 is MGHRA, CDR2 YSYEKL, per germline. The CDR3: CASSQVTYGGTDTQYF. For the CDR3, the DNA is TGCGCCAGCAGCCAAGTAACCTACGGAGGCACAGATACGCAGTATTTT.

CDR3 bases: TGTGCCAGCTCACTCAACGGGGGGACAGGGACTGGAAACACCATATATTTT. It specifies CASSLNGGTGTGNTIYF. The chain couples TRBV18 to TRBJ1-3, with 9 bases that match TRBD1. V shed 4 bases and J 2 bases; nucleotides not matched to a gene: 9. The CDR3 length is 17 residues. Germline V gene data show CDR1 as KGHSH and CDR2 as LQKENI.

This clone has more than one count but fewer than ten. The J gene is TRBJ2-1, the V gene TRBV10-1; possible D gene TRBD1, 8 bases. Per germline, CDR1 WNHNN and CDR2 SYGVQD (reference sequence). This CDR3 is built from 14 residues. Trimming took off 3 bases at V and 7 bases at J, with 13 bases between the two ends. The CDR3 loop is CASSENRGGNEQFF. The DNA for the CDR3 is TGCGCCAGCAGTGAAAACAGGGGGGGTAATGAGCAGTTCTTC.

The chain recombines TRBV30 with TRBJ2-4, with D tentatively TRBD1 (5 bases). The CDR3 spans 14 residues. V lost 3 bases and J 1 base, leaving 10 bases between the germline ends. Germline V CDR1 and CDR2: GTSNPN, SVGIG (reference sequence). CDR3 in amino acids: CAWSAGFAKNIQYF. DNA for the CDR3: TGTGCCTGGAGCGCAGGGTTTGCCAAAAACATTCAGTACTTC.

V usage is TRBV6-1 and J usage is TRBJ2-5; D remains ambiguous. Per the germline V gene, CDR1 is MNHNS and CDR2 is SASEGT. Trimming pared 3 bases from V and 1 base from J, leaving 9 bases between. The CDR3 is made up of 14 amino acids. The CDR3 protein is CASSERRGQETQYF. The DNA for the CDR3 is TGTGCCAGCAGTGAGCGGAGAGGCCAAGAGACCCAGTACTTC.

This clone appeared a few times. The chain has TRBV9 and TRBJ2-1; a weak D match, TRBD2 (6 bases). The length of the CDR3 is 15 residues. Germline V gene data show CDR1 as SGDLS and CDR2 as YYNGEE. V was clipped by 3 bases and J by 2 bases, with 12 bases between them. The CDR3 nucleotides are TGTGCCAGCAGCGATATGGAGGGGACCTACAATGAGCAGTTCTTC. As protein: CASSDMEGTYNEQFF.

The chain carries TRBV5-4 and TRBJ2-5, with D maybe TRBD2 (5 bases). This CDR3 spans 14 amino acids. Germline-derived CDR1 and CDR2 are SGHNT and YYREEE (reference sequence). The germline V and J ends were trimmed by 0 bases and 5 bases, with 11 bases remaining between them. The CDR3 here is CASSLDGTGETQYF. The CDR3 DNA reads as TGTGCCAGCAGCTTGGATGGAACGGGGGAGACCCAGTACTTC.

Only one count was recorded for this clone. The chain has TRBV4-1 and TRBJ1-2; D remains ambiguous. The CDR3 sequence is 15 residues long. Germline V gene sequence: CDR1 MGHRA, CDR2 YSYEKL. V lost 0 bases, J lost 4 bases, and 12 bases lay in between. CDR3 sequence (DNA): TGCGCCAGCAGCCAAGAGGGCCCAGGACTCTATGGCTACACCTTC. Translating it yields CASSQEGPGLYGYTF.

The sample holds a few counts of this clone. The genes are TRBV18 and TRBJ2-7; tentatively, D is TRBD2 (7 bases). The germline gives CDR1 KGHSH, CDR2 LQKENI. The CDR3 extends over 15 amino acids. Trimming shortened V by 2 bases and J by 3 bases, and 14 bases separated the two germline ends. The CDR3 DNA reads TGTGCCAGCTCACCAAGGGGGGGCGGGCTCTACGAGCAGTACTTC. Protein product: CASSPRGGGLYEQYF.

This clone was seen more than once but under ten times. V is TRBV18 and J is TRBJ1-5; possible D gene TRBD1, 5 bases. This CDR3 is 15 amino acids long. CDR1 is KGHSH, CDR2 LQKENI, per germline. Trimming removed 5 bases from V and 0 bases from J, with 11 bases in between. CDR3 in DNA: TGTGCCAGCTCAGCGCTTCAGGGTAGCAATCAGCCCCAGCATTTT. This translates into CASSALQGSNQPQHF.

This chain connects TRBV7-2 to TRBJ2-2; TRBD2 agrees at 8 bases. Germline V gives CDR1 SGHTA, CDR2 FQGNSA. This CDR3 comprises 17 residues. The junction had 7 bases not matched to a gene; V was cut back by 3 bases and J by 1 base. The CDR3 DNA sequence: TGTGCCAGCAGCTTTCCCCTAGCGGGTAGGAACACCGGGGAGCTGTTTTTT. It encodes CASSFPLAGRNTGELFF.

This chain links TRBV27 with TRBJ1-5; D may be TRBD1 (5 bases). Germline CDR1 is MNHEY and CDR2 is SMNVEV (reference sequence). Trimming stripped 6 bases from V and 2 bases from J, with 14 bases between. CDR3 size: 15 residues. CDR3 sequence: CASRAGPMRNQPQHF. The CDR3 region has the DNA TGTGCCAGCAGGGCAGGGCCTATGCGCAATCAGCCCCAGCATTTT.

The chain uses TRBV5-6 and TRBJ2-1; TRBD1 matches at 8 bases. Trimming at V came to 4 bases and at J to 7 bases, leaving 4 bases not matched to a gene. Germline CDR1 is SGHDT and CDR2 is YYEEEE. The CDR3 covers 13 residues. This CDR3 reads CASSPGTGNEQFF. The CDR3, as DNA: TGTGCCAGCAGCCCAGGGACAGGAAATGAGCAGTTCTTC.

This chain joins TRBV30 and TRBJ1-2; D unresolved. Per the germline V gene, CDR1 is GTSNPN and CDR2 is SVGIG (reference sequence). The CDR3 sequence is 12 residues long. V lost 2 bases and J lost 0, with 4 bases in between. The CDR3 bases are TGTGCCTGGAGTCCCTCTAACTATGGCTACACCTTC. Amino acids: CAWSPSNYGYTF.

This chain connects TRBV6-5 to TRBJ1-1, with 11 bases aligning to TRBD1. Germline loops: CDR1 MNHEY, CDR2 SVGAGI. CDR3 length equals 14 residues. The V and J ends lost 2 bases and 5 bases, in that order; junction bases with no gene match: 1. The CDR3 reads CASSYGTGGTEAFF. The CDR3 DNA follows: TGTGCCAGCAGTTACGGGACAGGGGGAACTGAAGCTTTCTTT.

This clone came up a few times. This sequence joins TRBV10-1 and TRBJ2-2; unclear D gene. V lost 2 bases and J lost 5, with 9 bases in between. In germline, CDR1 is WNHNN, CDR2 SYGVQD (reference sequence). The CDR3 length is 14 residues. The CDR3 bases are TGCGCCAGCAGTGAGGCCTCCGGGACCGGGGAGCTGTTTTTT. Translated, it gives CASSEASGTGELFF.

The chain recombines TRBV2 with TRBJ2-1; TRBD2 matches 8 bases. The CDR3 has 15 residues. V was clipped by 2 bases and J by 5 bases; unmatched bases: 5. In germline, CDR1 is SNHLY, CDR2 FYNNEI. As DNA, the CDR3 is TGTGCCAGCAGTGAAAAGCGGGGGATAAACAATGAGCAGTTCTTC. It is translated as CASSEKRGINNEQFF.

As DNA, the CDR3 is TGTGCCAGCTGCCGGGACAGAAATCAGCCCCAGCATTTT. Its translation is CASCRDRNQPQHF. The V call is TRBV2, the J call TRBJ1-5, with TRBD1 matching over 7 bases. The CDR3 sequence is 13 residues long. V trimming: 8 bases; J trimming: 4 bases; junction bases outside the gene matches: 5. The germline V gene has CDR1 SNHLY and CDR2 FYNNEI.

This clone was found once. V usage is TRBV6-1 and J usage is TRBJ2-7, with TRBD2 matching over 7 bases. The V gene's germline CDR1 is MNHNS and CDR2 SASEGT. Unmatched junction bases numbered 9, after V lost 0 bases and J lost 1 base. The CDR3 loop spans 17 amino acids. The CDR3 protein is CASSEAGIAGPSYEQYF. For the CDR3, the DNA is TGTGCCAGCAGTGAAGCGGGGATAGCGGGTCCTTCCTACGAGCAGTACTTC.

The rearrangement joins TRBV28 to TRBJ2-3; 9 nucleotides match TRBD2. This CDR3 is built from 14 residues. J lost 6 bases, V lost 8 bases, and 9 bases had no gene match. Germline V CDR1 and CDR2: MDHEN, SYDVKM. CDR3 sequence: CASGTSGPLDTQYF. Written as DNA, the CDR3 is TGTGCCAGCGGAACTAGCGGGCCCCTGGATACGCAGTATTTT.

The V gene is TRBV7-3, the J gene TRBJ2-3; the match to TRBD2 covers 8 bases. This CDR3 is built from 15 residues. The V gene end was trimmed by 2 bases and the J gene end by 2 bases; junction bases not matched to a gene: 3. Per the germline V gene, CDR1 is SGHTA and CDR2 is FQGTGA. CDR3 sequence: CASSLLGGATDTQYF. The CDR3 nucleotides read TGTGCCAGCAGCTTACTCGGGGGGGCCACAGATACGCAGTATTTT.

The CDR3 region has the DNA TGTGCCGCCCAGGGGGCGAGGTACGAGCAGTACTTC. It codes for CAAQGARYEQYF. The chain carries TRBV30 and TRBJ2-7; 8 nucleotides line up with TRBD1. This CDR3 contains 12 residues. Germline V lookup: CDR1 GTSNPN, CDR2 SVGIG (reference sequence). V shed 8 bases and J 4 bases; nucleotides not matched to a gene: 7.

V and J are TRBV28 and TRBJ2-7, with D possibly matching TRBD2 (6 bases). Germline values: CDR1 MDHEN, CDR2 SYDVKM. CDR3 length: 13 amino acids. V was trimmed by 5 bases and J by 3 bases, leaving 11 bases between them. CDR3 nucleotides: TGTGCCAGCAGTCACGGGAGCTTCTACGAGCAGTACTTC. As protein: CASSHGSFYEQYF.

This chain links TRBV28 with TRBJ1-1; D perhaps matches TRBD1 (6 bases). V dropped 6 bases and J dropped 3 bases, with 14 bases sitting between them. CDR1 MDHEN and CDR2 SYDVKM come from the germline V gene. CDR3 length: 14 residues. The CDR3 DNA reads TGTGCCAGCAGGTCCCGGGGGGCATACACTGAAGCTTTCTTT. Its protein product is CASRSRGAYTEAFF.

The chain couples TRBV11-2 to TRBJ2-7; D not resolved. Deletions cut 0 bases from V and 5 bases from J, with 8 bases between. The CDR3 loop spans 13 amino acids. CDR1 is SGHAT, CDR2 FQNNGV, per germline. CDR3 region: CASSLDRSHEQYF. In DNA, the CDR3 is TGTGCCAGCAGCTTAGATCGGAGCCACGAGCAGTACTTC.

The chain is built from TRBV6-1 and TRBJ2-3; TRBD1 agrees at 10 bases. The CDR3 is made up of 17 amino acids. V dropped 1 base and J dropped 1; count of bases not matched to a gene: 5. Looked up from germline, CDR1 is MNHNS and CDR2 is SASEGT. This CDR3 is CASSEVGDRGRTDTQYF. The CDR3 nucleotides read TGTGCCAGCAGTGAAGTTGGAGACAGGGGGCGCACAGATACGCAGTATTTT.